The 18 T cell receptor beta chains presented below share a single source sample, sequenced in a study of chemoradiotherapy in HPV16-positive cancers (dated by TCRdb to about 2022). The library was generated by the immunoSEQ multiplex PCR assay. TCRdb provides this immuneACCESS table in a form limited to in-frame rearrangements. Some clones are lacking; in checked studies, under half of them reflect an unresolved V gene, and why the rest are absent is not known. In all, the sample holds about 6,600 clones, and roughly 80% of those were seen once. 5.5% to 9% of the sample lies in the top ten. The sequencing used tumor tissue, collected from a patient who underwent chemoradiotherapy. The source is a human donor with HPV-associated anogenital cancer.

The CDR3 bases are TGTGCCAGCAGCTTCCCCTCGGACTCTGGAAACACCATATATTTT. This codes for CASSFPSDSGNTIYF. V usage is TRBV5-6 and J usage is TRBJ1-3; D gene ambiguous. Germline V gene sequence: CDR1 SGHDT, CDR2 YYEEEE. Trimming took off 2 bases at V and 0 bases at J, with 9 bases between the two ends. The CDR3 spans 15 residues.

The chain joins TRBV27 to TRBJ1-2; D unclear. The germline CDR1 and CDR2 sequences are MNHEY and SMNVEV (reference sequence). The CDR3 covers 13 residues. V lost 3 bases, J lost 1 base, and 6 bases lay in between. CDR3 loop: CASSLEGNYGYTF. CDR3 nucleotides: TGTGCCAGCAGTTTGGAGGGTAACTATGGCTACACCTTC.

This chain connects TRBV18 to TRBJ2-2, with D possibly being TRBD1 or TRBD2 (6 bases each). The length of the CDR3 is 15 residues. Per the germline V gene, CDR1 is KGHSH and CDR2 is LQKENI. Trimming removed 5 bases from V and 4 bases from J, with 14 bases in between. The CDR3 protein is CASSTGGGRTGELFF. In DNA form, the CDR3 reads TGTGCCAGCTCAACCGGAGGGGGGCGCACCGGGGAGCTGTTTTTT.

J is TRBJ1-6 and V is TRBV19, with D possibly TRBD1 on 5 matching bases. The ends were cut back, 3 bases at V and 7 bases at J, with 13 bases in the middle. This CDR3 has 15 residues. CDR1 and CDR2 from the germline V gene are LNHDA and SQIVND (reference sequence). This chain's CDR3 is CASSISSTANSPLHF. CDR3 nucleotide sequence: TGTGCCAGTAGTATTAGTTCGACAGCCAATTCACCCCTCCACTTT.

This clone was seen just once. The rearrangement uses TRBV5-1 and TRBJ2-5; TRBD1 aligns across 7 bases. Germline V gives CDR1 SGHRS, CDR2 YFSETQ. J was trimmed by 2 bases and V by 4 bases; bases with no gene match: 5. The CDR3 runs 14 residues. Here the CDR3 reads CASSMGTVQETQYF. The CDR3 DNA follows: TGCGCCAGCAGCATGGGGACAGTTCAAGAGACCCAGTACTTC.

The chain has TRBV6-6 and TRBJ1-3, with D unclear. Germline CDR1 MNHNY, CDR2 SVGAGI (reference sequence). Trimming took 7 bases from V and 0 from J, leaving 1 base between them. The CDR3 is made up of 11 amino acids. CDR3 in DNA: TGTGCCAGCACCTCTGGAAACACCATATATTTT. Encoded protein: CASTSGNTIYF.

The rearrangement links TRBV5-1 to TRBJ1-6; weak D call: TRBD1 (6 bases). CDR1 and CDR2 (germline): SGHRS, YFSETQ. This CDR3 has 14 residues. V shed 0 bases and J shed 10 bases, with 11 bases lying between them. As DNA, the CDR3 is TGCGCCAGCAGCTTGGGACAGGTAGACTCACCCCTCCACTTT. It specifies CASSLGQVDSPLHF. Using reference TRBV5-1 and TRBJ1-6 for the parts outside the CDR3, the full variable domain is KAGVTQTPRYLIKTRGQQVTLSCSPISGHRSVSWYQQTPGQGLQFLFEYFSETQRNKGNFPGRFSGRQFSNSRSEMNVSTLELGDSALYLCASSLGQVDSPLHFGNGTRLTVT.

The rearrangement links TRBV30 to TRBJ1-1, with D unresolved. The length of the CDR3 is 11 residues. The ends were cut back, 2 bases at V and 1 base at J, with 2 bases in the middle. Germline V gene sequence: CDR1 GTSNPN, CDR2 SVGIG (reference sequence). DNA for the CDR3: TGTGCCTGGAGTAGGAACACTGAAGCTTTCTTT. Translated: CAWSRNTEAFF.

The rearrangement uses TRBV4-1 and TRBJ1-4, with D unclear. The V end was cut by 0 bases, the J end by 4 bases, with 12 bases between. This CDR3 comprises 16 residues. The V gene's germline CDR1 is MGHRA and CDR2 YSYEKL. The CDR3 coding sequence is TGCGCCAGCAGCCAAGATACAACGGGGATTAATGAAAAACTGTTTTTT. Translating it yields CASSQDTTGINEKLFF.

The CDR3 region has the DNA TGTGCCAGCAGCCCCAAGGGACAGGGACCCTACGAGCAGTACTTC. This encodes CASSPKGQGPYEQYF. This sequence joins TRBV5-4 and TRBJ2-7; 9 bases fit TRBD1. There are 15 residues in the CDR3. The V and J ends lost 4 bases and 2 bases, in that order; junction bases with no gene match: 7. CDR1 is SGHNT and CDR2 is YYREEE in the germline V gene (reference sequence).

This clone was counted a single time. J is TRBJ1-2 and V is TRBV30; D might be TRBD1 (5 bases). CDR1 and CDR2 (germline): GTSNPN, SVGIG (reference sequence). The CDR3 extends over 14 amino acids. Trimming removed 2 bases at V and 0 bases at J, with 10 bases between. In DNA form, the CDR3 reads TGTGCCTGGAGTCAGACAGTAGCTAACTATGGCTACACCTTC. This sequence encodes CAWSQTVANYGYTF.

The chain uses TRBV28 and TRBJ2-7; D gene ambiguous. The CDR3 is 13 residues long. Trimming took 10 bases from V and 5 from J, leaving 18 bases between them. CDR1 is MDHEN and CDR2 is SYDVKM in the germline V gene. CDR3 sequence: CATLQSGPNEQYF. The CDR3 DNA reads TGTGCCACGCTCCAGAGTGGTCCTAACGAGCAGTACTTC.

This clone appeared a single time. V is TRBV9 and J is TRBJ2-6; D is uncertain. Deletions cut 5 bases from V and 0 bases from J, with 9 bases between. The CDR3 spans 15 residues. CDR1 SGDLS and CDR2 YYNGEE come from the germline V gene. The CDR3 is CASSPMLSGANVLTF. In DNA, the CDR3 is TGTGCCAGCAGTCCCATGCTCTCTGGGGCCAACGTCCTGACTTTC.

Only a few counts were recorded for this clone. The chain joins TRBV18 to TRBJ2-3; a weak D match, TRBD2 (6 bases). Per the germline V gene, CDR1 is KGHSH and CDR2 is LQKENI. The CDR3 runs 13 residues. V lost 3 bases, J lost 5 bases, and 9 bases lay in between. This CDR3 is CASSPVGGDTQYF. DNA for the CDR3: TGTGCCAGCTCACCGGTGGGGGGAGATACGCAGTATTTT.

V and J are TRBV6-1 and TRBJ2-3; D unresolved. V was trimmed by 2 bases and J by 6 bases, leaving 15 bases between them. CDR3 size: 15 residues. CDR1 and CDR2 from the germline V gene are MNHNS and SASEGT. CDR3 in DNA: TGTGCCAGCAGTGAAACGCCGGCGTTAGTTGATACGCAGTATTTT. Translating gives CASSETPALVDTQYF.

The V call is TRBV19, the J call TRBJ1-5; D is uncertain. V was clipped by 5 bases and J by 7 bases, with 12 bases between them. Germline-derived CDR1 and CDR2 are LNHDA and SQIVND (reference sequence). CDR3 length: 13 amino acids. This chain's CDR3 is CASSWRVDQPQHF. The CDR3 nucleotides are TGTGCCAGTAGTTGGCGGGTGGACCAGCCCCAGCATTTT. Looking up the rest from reference TRBV19 and TRBJ1-5 gives the full variable domain: DGGITQSPKYLFRKEGQNVTLSCEQNLNHDAMYWYRQDPGQGLRLIYYSQIVNDFQKGDIAEGYSVSREKKESFPLTVTSAQKNPTAFYLCASSWRVDQPQHFGDGTRLSIL.

The chain combines TRBV25-1 with TRBJ1-1; possibly TRBD1 for D (6 bases). This CDR3 has 15 amino acids. The V end lost 5 bases, the J end lost 6 bases, and 19 bases lay between the germline ends. CDR1 is MGHDK, CDR2 SYGVNS, per germline. CDR3 in DNA: TGTGCCAGCAGTCCTATCACAGGGATTGAATCTGAAGCTTTCTTT. Amino acid sequence: CASSPITGIESEAFF.

This chain connects TRBV7-2 to TRBJ2-1; 8 nucleotides line up with TRBD2. V was pared by 3 bases and J by 6 bases, with 13 bases of the junction left unmatched. Germline V gene sequence: CDR1 SGHTA, CDR2 FQGNSA. This CDR3 spans 17 amino acids. The CDR3 sequence: CASSFPPGTRGANEQFF. Here the CDR3 DNA reads TGTGCCAGCAGCTTCCCCCCCGGGACTAGGGGGGCCAATGAGCAGTTCTTC.